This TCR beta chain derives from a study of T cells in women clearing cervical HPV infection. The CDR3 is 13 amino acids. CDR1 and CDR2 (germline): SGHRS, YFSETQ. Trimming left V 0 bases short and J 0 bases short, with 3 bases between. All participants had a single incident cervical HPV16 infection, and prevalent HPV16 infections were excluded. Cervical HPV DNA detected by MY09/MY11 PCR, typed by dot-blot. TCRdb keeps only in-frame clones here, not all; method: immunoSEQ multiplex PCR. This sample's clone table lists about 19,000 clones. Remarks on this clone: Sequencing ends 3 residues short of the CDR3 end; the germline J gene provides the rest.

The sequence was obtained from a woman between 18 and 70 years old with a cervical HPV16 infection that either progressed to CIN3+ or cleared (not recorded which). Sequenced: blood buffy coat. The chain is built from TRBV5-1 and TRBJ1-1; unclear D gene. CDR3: CASSLGMNTEAFF. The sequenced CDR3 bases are TGCGCCAGCAGCTTGGGTATGAACACTGAA.